Sequencing of this TCR beta chain was carried out in a study of cytomegalovirus exposure and HLA in healthy donors. V lost 5 bases, J lost 4 bases, and 8 bases stayed unmatched. The CDR3 contains 15 residues. Germline loops: CDR1 MNHNS, CDR2 SASEGT. The PCR used 60 Vbeta and 13 Jbeta primers. Profiling relied on immunoSEQ multiplex PCR, and the TCRdb table lists in-frame clones only, not all of them. The table includes fewer than 65,000 clones, 73% detected once. Regarding donors, all were healthy bone marrow donors. This clone was observed once. Sequenced sample: PBMCs. This receptor was identified in a middle-aged man in good health and CMV-seronegative. This chain connects TRBV6-1 to TRBJ2-1; TRBD1 matches 7 bases. The CDR3 reads CASSSQTGRYNEQFF. DNA of the CDR3: TGTGCCAGCAGTTCACAGACAGGGCGGTACAATGAGCAGTTCTTC.